This TCR beta chain was captured by sequencing in a study of immune evolution from preneoplasia to lung adenocarcinoma. Using immunoSEQ multiplex PCR, the repertoire was profiled, and TCRdb retains in-frame clones only, with some absent. Here the sample spans about 4,200 clones, 75% to 85% being singletons. V was pared by 0 bases and J by 3 bases, with 13 bases between. The CDR3 runs 15 residues. In this sample, this clone turned up a few times. The source material was FFPE invasive lung adenocarcinoma tissue. The chain has TRBV5-3 and TRBJ2-7; perhaps TRBD1 as D (6 bases). Being an ORF, TRBV5-3 has a function that is uncertain. The TCR comes from a person aged 35-60 years with lung adenocarcinoma. Some clones in this sample may be carry-over from other donors' samples. The CDR3 nucleotides read TGTGCCAGAAGCTTGGCACAGGGTGCCCTCTACGAGCAGTACTTC. Translating it yields CARSLAQGALYEQYF.